One sample yielded the 5 T cell receptor beta chains listed below, sequenced in a study of T-cell memory formation after mild COVID-19. TCRdb reanalysed the 5' RACE reads using MiXCR and keeps one entry per CDR3 protein. The table lists 450,000 or so distinct CDR3 sequences, approximately 23% of them singletons. The material sequenced was PBMCs or a T cell subset sorted from them (not recorded which). The receptors derive from an adult woman who had mild COVID-19 (a few samples of this study predate the infection). Cell type and time point are not known.

The chain uses TRBV20-1 and TRBJ2-1, with unresolved D. The CDR3 spans 12 residues. Between the trimmed V and J ends, which lost 7 bases and 4 bases, there was a span of 11 bases. Germline values: CDR1 DFQATT, CDR2 SNEGSKA (reference sequence). The CDR3 DNA sequence: TGCAGTGGTAAGCGCGCGTACAATGAGCAGTTCTTC. This translates into CSGKRAYNEQFF.

This clonotype has just a few counts. This chain links TRBV13 with TRBJ2-1, with 10 bases that match TRBD2. CDR3 length: 15 residues. J was trimmed by 2 bases and V by 5 bases; bases with no gene match: 3. Germline V gene sequence: CDR1 PRHDT, CDR2 FYEKMQ (reference sequence). CDR3 protein: CASSHTSGAYNEQFF. The CDR3 DNA reads as TGTGCCAGCAGCCACACTAGCGGGGCCTACAATGAGCAGTTCTTC. The whole variable domain, filled in from reference TRBV13 and TRBJ2-1, reads AAGVIQSPRHLIKEKRETATLKCYPIPRHDTVYWYQQGPGQDPQFLISFYEKMQSDKGSIPDRFSAQQFSDYHSELNMSSLELGDSALYFCASSHTSGAYNEQFFGPGTRLTVL.

The chain recombines TRBV15 with TRBJ1-4; D ambiguous. V lost 0 bases to trimming and J lost 10 bases, with 9 bases between them. The CDR3 sequence is 13 residues long. Germline CDR1 is LNHNV and CDR2 is YYDKDF (reference sequence). This CDR3 reads CATSREESGKLFF. The DNA for the CDR3 is TGTGCCACCAGCAGAGAGGAGTCCGGAAAACTGTTTTTT.

The chain is built from TRBV18 and TRBJ2-3; 8 bases agree with TRBD1. The CDR3 totals 15 residues. The ends lost 6 bases at V and 2 bases at J; junction bases unmatched: 7. CDR1 and CDR2 (germline): KGHSH, LQKENI. CDR3 DNA sequence: TGTGCCAGCTCCCCGCGGACAGGGACCACAGATACGCAGTATTTT. This codes for CASSPRTGTTDTQYF.

This clonotype was counted a few times. This chain joins TRBV6-5 and TRBJ2-3; TRBD2 matches 7 bases. Germline V gives CDR1 MNHEY, CDR2 SVGAGI. Trimming cost V 0 bases and J 4 bases; bases outside gene matches: 7. This CDR3 region has 16 residues. The CDR3 here is CASSYSGGSLADTQYF. CDR3 nucleotides: TGTGCCAGCAGTTACTCGGGCGGGAGTCTGGCAGATACGCAGTATTTT.